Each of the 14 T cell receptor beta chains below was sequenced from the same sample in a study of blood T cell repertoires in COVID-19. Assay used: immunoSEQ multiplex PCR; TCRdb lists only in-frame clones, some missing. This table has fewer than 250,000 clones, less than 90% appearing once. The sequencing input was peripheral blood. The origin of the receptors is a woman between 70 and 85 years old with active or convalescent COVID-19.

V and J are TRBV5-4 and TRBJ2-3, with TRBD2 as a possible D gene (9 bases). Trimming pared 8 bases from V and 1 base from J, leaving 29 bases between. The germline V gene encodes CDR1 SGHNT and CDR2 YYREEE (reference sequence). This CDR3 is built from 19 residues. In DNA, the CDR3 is TGTGCCAGAGCAGGGGGCGTGGCGGGGGGGCCAAGTCGCACAGATACGCAGTATTTT. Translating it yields CARAGGVAGGPSRTDTQYF.

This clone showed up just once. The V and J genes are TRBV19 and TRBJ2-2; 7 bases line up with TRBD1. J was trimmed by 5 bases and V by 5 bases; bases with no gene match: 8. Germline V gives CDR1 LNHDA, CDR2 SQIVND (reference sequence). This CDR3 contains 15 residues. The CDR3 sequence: CASSQRDSPTGELFF. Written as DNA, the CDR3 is TGTGCCAGTAGTCAGAGGGACAGCCCAACCGGGGAGCTGTTTTTT.

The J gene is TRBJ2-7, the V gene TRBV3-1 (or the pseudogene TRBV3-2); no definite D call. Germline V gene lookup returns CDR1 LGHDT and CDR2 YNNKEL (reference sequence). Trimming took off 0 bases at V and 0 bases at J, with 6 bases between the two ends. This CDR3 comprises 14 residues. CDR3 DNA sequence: TGTGCCAGCAGCCAAGAACAGAACTCCTACGAGCAGTACTTC. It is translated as CASSQEQNSYEQYF.

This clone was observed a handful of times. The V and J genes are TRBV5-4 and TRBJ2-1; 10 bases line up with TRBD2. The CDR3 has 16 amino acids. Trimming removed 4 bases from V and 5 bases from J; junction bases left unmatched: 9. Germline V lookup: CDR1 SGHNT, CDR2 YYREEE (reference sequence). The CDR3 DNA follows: TGTGCCAGCAGCCAGCTACTAGCGGGACCTAACAATGAGCAGTTCTTC. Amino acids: CASSQLLAGPNNEQFF.

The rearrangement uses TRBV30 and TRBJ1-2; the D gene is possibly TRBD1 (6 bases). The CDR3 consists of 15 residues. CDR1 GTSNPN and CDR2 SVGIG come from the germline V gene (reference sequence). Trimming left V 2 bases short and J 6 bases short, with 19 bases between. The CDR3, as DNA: TGTGCCTGGAGTCTGCGGGCGGGGGCGGTGAATGGCTACACCTTC. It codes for CAWSLRAGAVNGYTF.

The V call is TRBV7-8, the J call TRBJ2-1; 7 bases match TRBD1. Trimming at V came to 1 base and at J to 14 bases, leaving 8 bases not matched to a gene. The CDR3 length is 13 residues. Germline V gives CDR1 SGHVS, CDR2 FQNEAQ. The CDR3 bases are TGTGCCAGCAGCTTAGTAAGGGGGCAACGTAAGTTCTTC. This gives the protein CASSLVRGQRKFF.

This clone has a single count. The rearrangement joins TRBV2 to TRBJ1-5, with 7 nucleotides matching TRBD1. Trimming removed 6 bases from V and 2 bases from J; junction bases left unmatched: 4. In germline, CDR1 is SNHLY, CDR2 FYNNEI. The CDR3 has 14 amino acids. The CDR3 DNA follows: TGTGCCAGCAGGAGGGACAGCCGCAATCAGCCCCAGCATTTT. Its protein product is CASRRDSRNQPQHF.

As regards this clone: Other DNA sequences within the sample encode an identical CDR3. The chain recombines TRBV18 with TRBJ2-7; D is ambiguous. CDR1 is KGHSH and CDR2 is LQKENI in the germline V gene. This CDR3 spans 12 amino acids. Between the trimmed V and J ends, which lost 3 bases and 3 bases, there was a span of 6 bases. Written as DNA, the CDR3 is TGTGCCAGCTCACCCACGAGCTACGAGCAGTACTTC. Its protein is CASSPTSYEQYF.

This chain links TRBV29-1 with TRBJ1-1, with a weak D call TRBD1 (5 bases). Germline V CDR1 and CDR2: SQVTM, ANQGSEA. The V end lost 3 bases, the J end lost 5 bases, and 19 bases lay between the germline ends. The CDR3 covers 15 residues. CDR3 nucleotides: TGCAGCGTTGATGTCAGGGCAGGGCGGGATACTGAAGCTTTCTTT. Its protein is CSVDVRAGRDTEAFF. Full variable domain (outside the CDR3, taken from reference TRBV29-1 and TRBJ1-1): SAVISQKPSRDICQRGTSLTIQCQVDSQVTMMFWYRQQPGQSLTLIATANQGSEATYESGFVIDKFPISRPNLTFSTLTVSNMSPEDSSIYLCSVDVRAGRDTEAFFGQGTRLTVV.

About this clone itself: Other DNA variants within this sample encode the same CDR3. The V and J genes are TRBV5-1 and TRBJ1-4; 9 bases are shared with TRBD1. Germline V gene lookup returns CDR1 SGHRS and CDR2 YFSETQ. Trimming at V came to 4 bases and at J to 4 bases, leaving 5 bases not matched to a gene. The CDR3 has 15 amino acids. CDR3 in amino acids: CASSLEGQGNEKLFF. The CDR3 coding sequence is TGCGCCAGCAGCCTGGAGGGACAGGGTAATGAAAAACTGTTTTTT.

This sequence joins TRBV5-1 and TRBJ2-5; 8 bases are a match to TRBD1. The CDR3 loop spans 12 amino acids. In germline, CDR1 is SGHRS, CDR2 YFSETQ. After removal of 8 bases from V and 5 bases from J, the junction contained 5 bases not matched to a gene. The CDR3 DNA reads TGCGCCAGTCGACAGGGGACGGAGACCCAGTACTTC. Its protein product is CASRQGTETQYF.

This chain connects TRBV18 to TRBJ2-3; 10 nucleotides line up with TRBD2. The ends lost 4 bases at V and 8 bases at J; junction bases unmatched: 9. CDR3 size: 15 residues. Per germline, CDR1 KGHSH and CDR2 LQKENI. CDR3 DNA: TGTGCCAGCTCACGGGATAGCGGGAGGTTGGCTACGCAGTATTTT. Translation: CASSRDSGRLATQYF.

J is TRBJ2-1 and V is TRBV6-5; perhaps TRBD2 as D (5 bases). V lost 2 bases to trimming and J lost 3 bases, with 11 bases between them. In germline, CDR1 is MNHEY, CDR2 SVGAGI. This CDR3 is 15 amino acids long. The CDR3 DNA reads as TGTGCCAGCAGTTACCAGACTACCCTCTACAATGAGCAGTTCTTC. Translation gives CASSYQTTLYNEQFF.

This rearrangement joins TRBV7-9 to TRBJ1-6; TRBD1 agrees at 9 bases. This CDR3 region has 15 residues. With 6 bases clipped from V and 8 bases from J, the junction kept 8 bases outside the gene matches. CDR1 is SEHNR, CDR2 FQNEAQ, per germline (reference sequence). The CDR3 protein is CASSFTGGGDSPLHF. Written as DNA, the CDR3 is TGTGCCAGCAGTTTCACAGGGGGCGGGGATTCACCCCTCCACTTT.